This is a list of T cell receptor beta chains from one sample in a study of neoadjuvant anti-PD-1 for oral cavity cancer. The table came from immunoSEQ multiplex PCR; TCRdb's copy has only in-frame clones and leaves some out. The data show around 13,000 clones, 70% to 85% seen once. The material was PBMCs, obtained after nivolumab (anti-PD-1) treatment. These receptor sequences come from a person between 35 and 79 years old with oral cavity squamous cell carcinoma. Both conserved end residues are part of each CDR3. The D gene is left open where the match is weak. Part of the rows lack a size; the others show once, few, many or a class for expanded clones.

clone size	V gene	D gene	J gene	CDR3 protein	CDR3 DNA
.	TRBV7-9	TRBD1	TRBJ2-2	CASSPYGTGGTGELFF	TGTGCCAGCAGCCCCTACGGGACAGGGGGGACCGGGGAGCTGTTTTTT
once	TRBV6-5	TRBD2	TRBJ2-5	CASSQGGTSAETQYF	TGTGCCAGCAGCCAGGGGGGGACTAGCGCAGAGACCCAGTACTTC
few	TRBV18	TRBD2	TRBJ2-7	CASSPGLAETYEQYF	TGTGCCAGCTCACCGGGACTAGCGGAGACCTACGAGCAGTACTTC
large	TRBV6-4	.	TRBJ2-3	CASSEEAGSSTDTQYF	TGTGCCAGCAGTGAAGAGGCGGGCTCTAGCACAGATACGCAGTATTTT
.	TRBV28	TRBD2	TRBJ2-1	CASSSSSGSNEQFF	TGTGCCAGCAGTTCAAGTAGCGGGAGCAATGAGCAGTTCTTC
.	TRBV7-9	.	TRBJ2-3	CASSLARWWEGADTQYF	TGTGCCAGCAGCTTAGCCCGCTGGTGGGAGGGGGCAGATACGCAGTATTTT
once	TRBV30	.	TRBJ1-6	CAWSGGARRNSPLHF	TGTGCCTGGTCGGGTGGGGCGCGCCGTAATTCACCCCTCCACTTT
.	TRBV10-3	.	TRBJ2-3	CAISESLRDTDTQYF	TGTGCCATCAGTGAGTCGCTCAGGGACACAGATACGCAGTATTTT
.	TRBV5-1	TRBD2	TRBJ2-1	CASSQSSGGPYEQFF	TGCGCCAGCAGCCAATCTAGCGGGGGGCCCTATGAGCAGTTCTTC
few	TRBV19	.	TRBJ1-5	CASSIVSAVQQPQHF	TGTGCCAGTAGTATAGTATCGGCGGTCCAGCAGCCCCAGCATTTT
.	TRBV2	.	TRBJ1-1	CASKLRAVSLWSAFF	TGTGCCAGCAAATTACGGGCCGTGTCACTCTGGAGTGCTTTCTTT
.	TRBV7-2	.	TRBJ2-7	CASSSQRIAGSEQYF	TGTGCCAGCAGCTCTCAGCGAATCGCGGGATCGGAGCAGTACTTC
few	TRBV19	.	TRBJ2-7	CASSPWGTQSSYEQYF	TGTGCCAGTAGCCCCTGGGGGACACAGAGCTCCTACGAGCAGTACTTC
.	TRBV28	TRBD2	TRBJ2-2	CASSRLAIGELFF	TGTGCCAGCAGTCGACTAGCAATCGGGGAGCTGTTTTTT
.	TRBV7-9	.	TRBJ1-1	CASSYGPQGARAFF	TGTGCCAGCAGCTACGGCCCACAGGGCGCGAGAGCTTTCTTT
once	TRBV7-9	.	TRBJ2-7	CASSLRGYEQYF	TGTGCCAGCAGCTTGCGAGGATACGAGCAGTACTTC
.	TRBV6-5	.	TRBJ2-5	CASSYSNGETQYF	TGTGCCAGCAGTTACTCCAACGGTGAGACCCAGTACTTC
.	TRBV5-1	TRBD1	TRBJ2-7	CASSPGTAYEQYF	TGCGCCAGCAGCCCGGGGACAGCCTACGAGCAGTACTTC
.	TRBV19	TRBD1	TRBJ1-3	CASSPWTGENTIYF	TGTGCCAGTAGTCCGTGGACAGGGGAAAACACCATATATTTT
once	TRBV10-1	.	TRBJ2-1	CASSEGTPTNEQFF	TGCGCCAGCAGTGAAGGGACTCCAACCAATGAGCAGTTCTTC
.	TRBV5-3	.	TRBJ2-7	CARPLYEQYF	TGTGCCAGACCCCTTTACGAGCAGTACTTC
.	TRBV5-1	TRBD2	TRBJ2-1	CASTVSAGVNEQFF	TGCGCCAGCACTGTTTCAGCGGGGGTAAATGAGCAGTTCTTC
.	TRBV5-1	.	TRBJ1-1	CASGARAGLNTEAFF	TGCGCCAGCGGCGCAAGGGCGGGTTTGAACACTGAAGCTTTCTTT
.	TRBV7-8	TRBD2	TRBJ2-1	CASSSSVNSGGQNEQFF	TGTGCCAGCAGCTCCTCCGTCAACAGCGGGGGGCAAAATGAGCAGTTCTTC
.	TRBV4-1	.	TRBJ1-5	CASSQPSMGQPQHF	TGCGCCAGCAGCCAACCCTCAATGGGCCAGCCCCAGCATTTT
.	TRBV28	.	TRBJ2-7	CASSYQGSYEQYF	TGTGCCAGCAGTTATCAGGGTTCCTACGAGCAGTACTTC
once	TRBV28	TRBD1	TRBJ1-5	CASSAWRTGEGVFNQPQHF	TGTGCCAGCAGTGCTTGGCGGACAGGCGAAGGCGTCTTCAATCAGCCCCAGCATTTT
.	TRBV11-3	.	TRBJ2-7	CASSSRQDYEQYF	TGTGCCAGCAGCTCTCGACAAGACTACGAGCAGTACTTC
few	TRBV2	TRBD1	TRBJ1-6	CASSTGQGNSPLHF	TGTGCCAGCAGCACGGGACAGGGGAATTCACCCCTCCACTTT
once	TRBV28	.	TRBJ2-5	CASSSQGVETQYF	TGTGCCAGCAGTTCGCAGGGTGTCGAGACCCAGTACTTC
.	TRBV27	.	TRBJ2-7	CASSFRRTAYEQYF	TGTGCCAGCAGTTTTAGGCGGACAGCCTACGAGCAGTACTTC
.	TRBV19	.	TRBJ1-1	CASSTPYRVVSTEAFF	TGTGCCAGTAGTACCCCCTACAGGGTCGTATCGACTGAAGCTTTCTTT
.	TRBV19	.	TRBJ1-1	CASSMAKLNGEAFF	TGTGCCAGTAGTATGGCCAAGTTAAACGGTGAAGCTTTCTTT
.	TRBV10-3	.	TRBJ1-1	CAISESWGIEAFF	TGTGCCATCAGTGAGTCGTGGGGGATTGAAGCTTTCTTT
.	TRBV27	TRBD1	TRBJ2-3	CASSLRQGQPDTQYF	TGTGCCAGCAGTTTACGACAGGGACAGCCTGATACGCAGTATTTT
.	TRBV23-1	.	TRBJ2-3	CASSPLMGGCRGGTQYF	TGCGCCAGCAGTCCCTTAATGGGAGGATGTAGGGGCGGCACGCAGTATTTT
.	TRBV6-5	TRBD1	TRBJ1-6	CASSYSRQGDSPLHF	TGTGCCAGCAGTTACTCTAGACAGGGCGACTCACCCCTCCACTTT
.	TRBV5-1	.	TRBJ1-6	CASSLEGGQNSPLHF	TGCGCCAGCAGCTTGGAAGGCGGACAAAATTCACCCCTCCACTTT